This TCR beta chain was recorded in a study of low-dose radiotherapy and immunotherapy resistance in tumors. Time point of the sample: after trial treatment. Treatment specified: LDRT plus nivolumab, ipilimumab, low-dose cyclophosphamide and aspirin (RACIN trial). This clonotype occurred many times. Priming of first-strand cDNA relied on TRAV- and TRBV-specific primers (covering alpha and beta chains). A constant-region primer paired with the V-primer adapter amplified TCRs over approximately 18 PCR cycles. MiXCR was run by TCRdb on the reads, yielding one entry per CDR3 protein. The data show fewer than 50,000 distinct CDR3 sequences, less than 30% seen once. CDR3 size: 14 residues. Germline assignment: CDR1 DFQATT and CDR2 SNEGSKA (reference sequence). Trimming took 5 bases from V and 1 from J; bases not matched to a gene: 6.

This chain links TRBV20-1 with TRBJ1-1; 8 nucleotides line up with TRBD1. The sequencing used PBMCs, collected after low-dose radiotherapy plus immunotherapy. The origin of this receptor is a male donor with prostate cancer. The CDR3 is CSAYDRGTNTEAFF. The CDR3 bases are TGCAGTGCTTACGACAGGGGAACGAACACTGAAGCTTTCTTT.